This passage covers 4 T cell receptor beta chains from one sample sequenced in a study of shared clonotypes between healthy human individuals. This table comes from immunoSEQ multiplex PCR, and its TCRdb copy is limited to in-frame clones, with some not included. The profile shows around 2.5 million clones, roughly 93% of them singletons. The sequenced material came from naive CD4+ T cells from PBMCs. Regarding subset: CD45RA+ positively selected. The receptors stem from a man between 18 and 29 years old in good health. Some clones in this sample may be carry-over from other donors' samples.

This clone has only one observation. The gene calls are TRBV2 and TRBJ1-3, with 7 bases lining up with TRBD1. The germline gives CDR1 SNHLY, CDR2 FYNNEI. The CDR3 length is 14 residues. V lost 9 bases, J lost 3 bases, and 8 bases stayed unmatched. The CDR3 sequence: CASKDRTFGNTIYF. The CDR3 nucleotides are TGTGCCAGTAAGGACAGGACCTTTGGAAACACCATATATTTT.

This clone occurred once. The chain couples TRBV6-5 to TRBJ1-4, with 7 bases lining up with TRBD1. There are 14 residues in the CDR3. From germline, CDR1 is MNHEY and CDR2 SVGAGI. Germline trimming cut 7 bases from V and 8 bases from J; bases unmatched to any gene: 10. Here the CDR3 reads CASKHRGSGEKLFF. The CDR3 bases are TGTGCCAGCAAACACAGGGGTTCGGGAGAAAAACTGTTTTTT.

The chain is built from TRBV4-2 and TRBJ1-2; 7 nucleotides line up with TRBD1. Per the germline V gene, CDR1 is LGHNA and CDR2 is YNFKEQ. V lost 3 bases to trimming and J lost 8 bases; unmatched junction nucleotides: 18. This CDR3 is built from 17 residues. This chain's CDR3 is CASSHSTGYSSSEGYTF. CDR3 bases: TGTGCCAGCAGCCATTCGACAGGGTATTCATCGTCCGAAGGCTACACCTTC.

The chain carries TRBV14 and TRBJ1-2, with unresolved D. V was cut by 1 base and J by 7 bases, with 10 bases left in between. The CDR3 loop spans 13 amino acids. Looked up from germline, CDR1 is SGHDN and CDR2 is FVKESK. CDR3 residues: CASSQARYRGYTF. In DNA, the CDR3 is TGTGCCAGCAGCCAAGCTCGGTACCGTGGCTACACCTTC.